Listed below are T cell receptor beta chains from one sample, sequenced in a study of blood T cell repertoires in COVID-19. Data came from immunoSEQ multiplex PCR; TCRdb stores just in-frame clones and leaves some out. The table has some 120,000 clones, around nine tenths seen once; the top ten hold less than 5%. Input material: peripheral blood. All receptors derive from a man aged 60 to 75 with COVID-19, enrolled during active disease. Both conserved end residues are part of each CDR3. D genes are given only for firm matches. The size field is filled for only some rows; it gives once, few, many or a size class.

TRBV24-1	NA	TRBD1	TRBJ2-7	TGTGCCACCAGTGATCCGACAGGGGGCGGCTACGAGCAGTACTTC	CATSDPTGGGYEQYF
TRBV19	once	TRBD1	TRBJ2-5	TGTGCCAGTAGTATAGACCAATGGCCAGGGACAGGCCAACAAGAGACCCAGTACTTC	CASSIDQWPGTGQQETQYF
TRBV6-2/TRBV6-3	once	TRBD2	TRBJ2-1	TGTGCCAGCAGTGGGGGAGGGTTTCAGCGAGAGAATGAGCAGTTCTTC	CASSGGGFQRENEQFF
TRBV11-2	NA	TRBD1	TRBJ1-1	TGTGCCAGCAGCTTAGTCTTCGACAGGGGAACTGAAGCTTTCTTT	CASSLVFDRGTEAFF
TRBV7-2	NA	TRBD1	TRBJ1-1	TGTGCCAGCAGCTTAGGGACAGGGTTGGGGACTGAAGCTTTCTTT	CASSLGTGLGTEAFF
TRBV10-3	NA	TRBD1	TRBJ2-7	TGTGCCATCTCCGGGACAGGGGACTACGAGCAGTACTTC	CAISGTGDYEQYF
TRBV30	NA	NA	TRBJ2-3	TGTGCCTGGAGTGTACCCGACAGCCCATCGGTCCCAGATACGCAGTATTTT	CAWSVPDSPSVPDTQYF
TRBV27	few	TRBD2	TRBJ2-1	TGTGCCAGCAGTTTATCTCCTGAGCCGGGCGTGGCGGGGGTAGTGAATGAGCAGTTCTTC	CASSLSPEPGVAGVVNEQFF
TRBV28	NA	NA	TRBJ2-7	TGTGCCAGCAGCTTGGTCCCGACAGAGAGCTCCTACGAGCAGTACTTC	CASSLVPTESSYEQYF
TRBV6-1	once	NA	TRBJ1-2	TGTGCCAGCAGTGAATGGGTGGGGGCACTCACTGCGGGCTACACCTTC	CASSEWVGALTAGYTF
TRBV9	NA	TRBD1	TRBJ1-3	TGTGCCAGCAGCGTAGAGGTTTGGGCAGGGGGGCCGGATGGCACCATATATTTT	CASSVEVWAGGPDGTIYF
TRBV7-6	NA	NA	TRBJ1-1	TGTGCCAGCAGTTCAGGGCAGGCCACTGAAGCTTTCTTT	CASSSGQATEAFF
TRBV6-7	NA	NA	TRBJ2-7	TGTGCCAGCAGTTACAAGGCGGGCTGTACCTACGAGCAGTACTTC	CASSYKAGCTYEQYF
TRBV7-6	NA	NA	TRBJ1-6	TGTGCCAGCAGCCACGGGACACTTAATTCACCCCTCCACTTT	CASSHGTLNSPLHF
TRBV12-5	NA	NA	TRBJ1-1	TGTGCTAGTGGTTTTAGACAGTCGAACACTGAAGCTTTCTTT	CASGFRQSNTEAFF
TRBV2	NA	NA	TRBJ1-4	TGTGCCAGCAACAGGGTGGGCGAAAAACTGTTTTTT	CASNRVGEKLFF
TRBV5-6	once	TRBD2	TRBJ2-3	TGTGCCAGCAGCTTGGCCACTAGCGGCCACACAGATACGCAGTATTTT	CASSLATSGHTDTQYF
TRBV7-3	NA	TRBD2	TRBJ2-3	TGTGCCAGCAGCTCCTCCGGGACTAGCGCCGGAGATACGCAGTATTTT	CASSSSGTSAGDTQYF
TRBV4-2	NA	TRBD2	TRBJ2-1	TGTGCCAGCAGCCAAGAAGGCGGGAGGTCATACAATGAGCAGTTCTTC	CASSQEGGRSYNEQFF
TRBV11-2	NA	TRBD2	TRBJ2-1	TGTGCCAGCACAGGGACTAGCGGTAGGAATGAGCAGTTCTTC	CASTGTSGRNEQFF
TRBV4-3	NA	NA	TRBJ1-6	TGCGCCAGCAGCCCTAACGCTCCAGGGCAGGGCTCACCCCTCCACTTT	CASSPNAPGQGSPLHF
TRBV2	NA	TRBD1	TRBJ2-5	TGTGCCAGCAGGACGGGACAGGGGGGAGAGACCCAGTACTTC	CASRTGQGGETQYF
TRBV6-2/TRBV6-3	few	NA	TRBJ1-5	TGTGCCAGCAGTTACCTGAGGACAGCTTTTTATCAGCCCCAGCATTTT	CASSYLRTAFYQPQHF
TRBV3-1/TRBV3-2	NA	NA	TRBJ2-5	TGTGCCAGCAGCCTGGCGGGTCGGGAGACCCAGTACTTC	CASSLAGRETQYF
TRBV27	NA	TRBD1	TRBJ1-6	TGTGCCAGCAGTTTGGGACAGAGCTCCTATAATTCACCCCTCCACTTT	CASSLGQSSYNSPLHF
TRBV9	NA	NA	TRBJ2-1	TGTGCCAGCAGCGTAGGGTCCAGGGGAGACAATGAGCAGTTCTTC	CASSVGSRGDNEQFF
TRBV5-1	NA	TRBD2	TRBJ2-5	TGCGCCAGCAGCTCCGGGGGAGGGAAGGTAGAGACCCAGTACTTC	CASSSGGGKVETQYF
TRBV2	NA	NA	TRBJ2-5	TGTGCCAGCAGGACAGCCGGGCCCCAGTACTTC	CASRTAGPQYF
TRBV11-2	NA	NA	TRBJ2-2	TGTGCCAGCAGCCGGGTCCTCAACACCGGGGAGCTGTTTTTT	CASSRVLNTGELFF
TRBV10-2	NA	NA	TRBJ2-7	TGCGCCAGCAGAGGGGGGGAACGGGCCTACGAGCAGTACTTC	CASRGGERAYEQYF
TRBV21-1	NA	NA	TRBJ2-7	TGTGCCAGCAGCAAAGCCCAGGGGTCCTACGAGCAGTACTTC	CASSKAQGSYEQYF
TRBV2	NA	TRBD1	TRBJ1-6	TGTGCCACCGAGGCCCGGGACAGGGGCGTTAATTCACCCCTCCACTTT	CATEARDRGVNSPLHF
TRBV7-9	NA	TRBD2	TRBJ2-1	TGTGCCAGCAGCTTATCGGGGACTAGCGGCCTCAATGAGCAGTTCTTC	CASSLSGTSGLNEQFF
TRBV6-5	few	NA	TRBJ1-1	TGTGCCAGCAGTTACTCGGGGGGGACGGTGAACACTGAAGCTTTCTTT	CASSYSGGTVNTEAFF
TRBV5-1	NA	TRBD1	TRBJ1-6	TGCGCCAGCAGCTTACAGGGGGCGCGGGGTAATTCACCCCTCCACTTT	CASSLQGARGNSPLHF
TRBV30	NA	TRBD1	TRBJ1-1	TGTGCCTGGAGACTCTTTACCGGGACAGGGGACACTGAAGCTTTCTTT	CAWRLFTGTGDTEAFF
TRBV12-5	NA	TRBD1	TRBJ1-2	TGTGCTAGTGGTCCCCCGGACAGGGGAGACGATGGCTACACCTTC	CASGPPDRGDDGYTF
TRBV3-1/TRBV3-2	NA	NA	TRBJ1-5	TGTGCCAGCAGCCAGTATAGCAATCAGCCCCAGCATTTT	CASSQYSNQPQHF
TRBV7-2	once	TRBD2	TRBJ2-7	TGTGCCAGCAGCTTAGAATGGCTAGCGGGAGGAGGCGAGCAGTACTTC	CASSLEWLAGGGEQYF
TRBV19	NA	NA	TRBJ2-1	TGTGCCAGTAGTATAAGCGGTCGTTCGGATGAGGAGCAGTTCTTC	CASSISGRSDEEQFF
TRBV5-6	NA	NA	TRBJ2-7	TGTGCCAGCAGCTTGGCCTTAAGGGGCCCCTACGAGCAGTACTTC	CASSLALRGPYEQYF
TRBV27	NA	TRBD1	TRBJ2-7	TGTGCCAGCAGCTCGGACAGGACCTTCTACGAGCAGTACTTC	CASSSDRTFYEQYF
TRBV11-3	NA	NA	TRBJ2-1	TGTGCCAGCAGCTTAGATACCGGGGTCTCCTACAATGAGCAGTTCTTC	CASSLDTGVSYNEQFF
TRBV4-3	NA	NA	TRBJ2-1	TGCGCCAGCAGCCCAAAACTAGACCCCTTTCTGCATGAGCAGTTCTTC	CASSPKLDPFLHEQFF
TRBV6-2/TRBV6-3	once	NA	TRBJ1-1	TGTGCCAGCAGCTTCAGGGGCCCCAACACTGAAGCTTTCTTT	CASSFRGPNTEAFF
TRBV27	NA	TRBD2	TRBJ2-2	TGTGCCAGCAGTGGACTAGCGGGAGTGGAGGACACCGGGGAGCTGTTTTTT	CASSGLAGVEDTGELFF
TRBV7-9	NA	TRBD1	TRBJ1-1	TGTGCCAGCAGCCGCGGACAGGGGAACACTGAAGCTTTCTTT	CASSRGQGNTEAFF
TRBV24-1	NA	TRBD1	TRBJ1-5	TGTGCCACCAGTCCCGGGGGGACAGGGGTGGATCAGCCCCAGCATTTT	CATSPGGTGVDQPQHF
TRBV28	NA	TRBD2	TRBJ2-3	TGTGCCAGCAGTCCCTCTCCGGGACTAGCGCCAGGGGGCACAGATACGCAGTATTTT	CASSPSPGLAPGGTDTQYF
TRBV10-3	NA	TRBD1	TRBJ1-2	TGTGCCATCAGTGAAGGGACAGGAGTTAACTATGGCTACACCTTC	CAISEGTGVNYGYTF
TRBV6-1	NA	NA	TRBJ2-7	TGTGCCAGCAGTGAGGTGGGCCCCTACGAGCAGTACTTC	CASSEVGPYEQYF
TRBV7-2	NA	TRBD1	TRBJ1-6	TGTGCCAGCAGCGTACAGGGGTCACCCCTCCACTTT	CASSVQGSPLHF
TRBV3-1/TRBV3-2	NA	NA	TRBJ2-1	TGTGCCAGCAGCCCCCGGGACATCAGCGGCAATGAGCAGTTCTTC	CASSPRDISGNEQFF
TRBV6-6	NA	NA	TRBJ1-1	TGTGCCAGCAGTTACTTTACAGAAACTGAAGCTTTCTTT	CASSYFTETEAFF
TRBV27	NA	NA	TRBJ2-7	TGTGCCAGCAGAACTACCTCCTACGAGCAGTACTTC	CASRTTSYEQYF
TRBV5-5	NA	NA	TRBJ2-1	TGTGCCAGCAGCTTTACTCCAGGCTCCTACAATGAGCAGTTCTTC	CASSFTPGSYNEQFF
TRBV5-1	NA	NA	TRBJ2-6	TGCGCCAGTAGACAGGTTGGTGGGGCCAACGTCCTGACTTTC	CASRQVGGANVLTF
TRBV6-5	NA	NA	TRBJ2-7	TGTGCCAGCACTCCGCAGGGCCCCTACGAGCAGTACTTC	CASTPQGPYEQYF
TRBV23-1	NA	TRBD1	TRBJ2-7	TGCGCCAAATGGGACAGGGGGTACGAGCAGTACTTC	CAKWDRGYEQYF